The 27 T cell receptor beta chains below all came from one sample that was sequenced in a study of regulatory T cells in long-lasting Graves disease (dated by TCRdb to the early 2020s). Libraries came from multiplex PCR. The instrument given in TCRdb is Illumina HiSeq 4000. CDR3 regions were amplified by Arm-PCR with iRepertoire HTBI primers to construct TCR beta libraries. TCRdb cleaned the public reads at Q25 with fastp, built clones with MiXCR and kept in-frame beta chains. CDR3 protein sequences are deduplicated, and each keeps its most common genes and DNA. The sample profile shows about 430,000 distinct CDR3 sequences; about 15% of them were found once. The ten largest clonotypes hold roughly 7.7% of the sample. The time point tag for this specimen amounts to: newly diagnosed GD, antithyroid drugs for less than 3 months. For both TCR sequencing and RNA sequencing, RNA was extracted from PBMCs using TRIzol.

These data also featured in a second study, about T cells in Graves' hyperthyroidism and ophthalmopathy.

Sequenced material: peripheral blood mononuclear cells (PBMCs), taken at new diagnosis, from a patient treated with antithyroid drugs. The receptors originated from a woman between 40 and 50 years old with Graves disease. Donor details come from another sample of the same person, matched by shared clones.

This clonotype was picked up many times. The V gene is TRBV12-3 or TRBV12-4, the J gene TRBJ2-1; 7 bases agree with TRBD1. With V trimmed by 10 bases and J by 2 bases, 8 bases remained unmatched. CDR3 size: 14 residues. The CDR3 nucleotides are TGTGCCACCCAACCAGGGGGTCCCTACAATGAGCAGTTCTTC. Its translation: CATQPGGPYNEQFF.

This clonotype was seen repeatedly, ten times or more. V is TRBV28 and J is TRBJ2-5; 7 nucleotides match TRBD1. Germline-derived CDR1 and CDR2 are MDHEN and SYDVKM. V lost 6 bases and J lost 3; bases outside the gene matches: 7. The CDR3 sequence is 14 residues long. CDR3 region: CASSRDRPEETQYF. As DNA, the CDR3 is TGTGCCAGCAGCCGGGACAGACCGGAAGAGACCCAGTACTTC.

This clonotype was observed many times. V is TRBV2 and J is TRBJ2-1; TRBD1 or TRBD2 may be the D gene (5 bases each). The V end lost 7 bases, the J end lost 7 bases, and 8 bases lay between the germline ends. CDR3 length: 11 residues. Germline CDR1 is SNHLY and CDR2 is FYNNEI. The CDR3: CASNGGNEQFF. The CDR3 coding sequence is TGTGCCAGCAATGGGGGTAATGAGCAGTTCTTC. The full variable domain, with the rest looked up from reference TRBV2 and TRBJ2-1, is EPEVTQTPSHQVTQMGQEVILRCVPISNHLYFYWYRQILGQKVEFLVSFYNNEISEKSEIFDDQFSVERPDGSNFTLKIRSTKLEDSAMYFCASNGGNEQFFGPGTRLTVL.

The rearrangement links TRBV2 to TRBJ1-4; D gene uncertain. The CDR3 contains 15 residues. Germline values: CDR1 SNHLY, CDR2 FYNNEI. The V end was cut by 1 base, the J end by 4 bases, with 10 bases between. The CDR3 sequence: CASSEESILNEKLFF. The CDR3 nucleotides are TGTGCCAGCAGTGAAGAGTCGATCCTTAATGAAAAACTGTTTTTT.

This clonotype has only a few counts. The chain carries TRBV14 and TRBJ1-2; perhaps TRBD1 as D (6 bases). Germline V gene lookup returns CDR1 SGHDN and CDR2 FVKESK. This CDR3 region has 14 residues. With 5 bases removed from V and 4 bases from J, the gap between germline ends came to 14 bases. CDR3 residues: CASSVPGRGYGYTF. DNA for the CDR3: TGTGCCAGCAGCGTCCCGGGCAGGGGCTATGGCTACACCTTC.

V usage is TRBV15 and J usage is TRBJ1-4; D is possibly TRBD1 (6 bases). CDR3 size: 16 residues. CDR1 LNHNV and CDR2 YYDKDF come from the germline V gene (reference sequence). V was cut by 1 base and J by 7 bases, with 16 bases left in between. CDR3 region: CATSRGGGQGSEKLFF. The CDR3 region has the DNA TGTGCCACCAGCAGAGGGGGAGGGCAGGGGAGTGAAAAACTGTTTTTT.

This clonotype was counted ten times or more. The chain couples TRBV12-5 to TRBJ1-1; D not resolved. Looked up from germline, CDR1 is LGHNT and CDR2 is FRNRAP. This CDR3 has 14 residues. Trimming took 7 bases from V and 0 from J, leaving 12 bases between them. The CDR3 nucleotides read TGTGCTAGTGCTCCGGGGTACATGAACACTGAAGCTTTCTTT. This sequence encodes CASAPGYMNTEAFF.

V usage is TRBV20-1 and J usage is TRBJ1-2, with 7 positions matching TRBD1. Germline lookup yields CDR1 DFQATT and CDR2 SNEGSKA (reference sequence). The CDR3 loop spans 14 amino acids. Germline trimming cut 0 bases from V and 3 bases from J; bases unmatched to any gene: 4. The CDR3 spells CSARDRDSYYGYTF. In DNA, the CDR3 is TGCAGTGCTAGAGATAGGGACAGCTACTATGGCTACACCTTC.

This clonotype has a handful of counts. CDR3 residues: CASSFSGGGQPQHF. CDR3 in DNA: TGTGCCAGCAGTTTTAGCGGGGGCGGTCAGCCCCAGCATTTT. The J gene is TRBJ1-5, the V gene TRBV27; D perhaps matches TRBD1 (6 bases). The CDR3 runs to 14 residues. The V end was cut by 3 bases, the J end by 6 bases, with 12 bases between. In germline, CDR1 is MNHEY, CDR2 SMNVEV (reference sequence).

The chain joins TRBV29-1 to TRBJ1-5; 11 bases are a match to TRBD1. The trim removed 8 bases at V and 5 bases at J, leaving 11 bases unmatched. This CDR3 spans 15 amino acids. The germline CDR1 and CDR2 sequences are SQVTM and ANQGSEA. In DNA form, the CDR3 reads TGCAGCCCGCGCCCCGGGACAGGGGGTTATCAGCCCCAGCATTTT. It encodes CSPRPGTGGYQPQHF.

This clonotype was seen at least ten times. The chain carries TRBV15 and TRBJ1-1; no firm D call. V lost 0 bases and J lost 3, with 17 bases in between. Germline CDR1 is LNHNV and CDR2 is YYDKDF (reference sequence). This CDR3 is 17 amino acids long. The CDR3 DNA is TGTGCCACCAGCAGAGATGTGAGTGGGTTTTCGGACACTGAAGCTTTCTTT. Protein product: CATSRDVSGFSDTEAFF. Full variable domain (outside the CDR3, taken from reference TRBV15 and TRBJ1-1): DAMVIQNPRYQVTQFGKPVTLSCSQTLNHNVMYWYQQKSSQAPKLLFHYYDKDFNNEADTPDNFQSRRPNTSFCFLDIRSPGLGDTAMYLCATSRDVSGFSDTEAFFGQGTRLTVV.

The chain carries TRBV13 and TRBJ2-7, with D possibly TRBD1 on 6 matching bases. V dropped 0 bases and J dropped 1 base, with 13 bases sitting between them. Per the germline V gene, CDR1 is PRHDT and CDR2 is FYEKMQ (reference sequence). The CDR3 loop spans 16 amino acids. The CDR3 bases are TGTGCCAGCAGCTTAGGCTGGGACACCAAATCCTACGAGCAGTACTTC. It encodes CASSLGWDTKSYEQYF.

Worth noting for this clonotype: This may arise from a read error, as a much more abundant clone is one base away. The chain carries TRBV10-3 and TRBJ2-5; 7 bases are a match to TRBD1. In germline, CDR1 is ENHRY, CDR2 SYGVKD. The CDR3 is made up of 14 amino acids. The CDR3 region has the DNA TGTACCATCAGTGAGTCGGGACAGCAGGAGACCCAGTACTTC. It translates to CTISESGQQETQYF.

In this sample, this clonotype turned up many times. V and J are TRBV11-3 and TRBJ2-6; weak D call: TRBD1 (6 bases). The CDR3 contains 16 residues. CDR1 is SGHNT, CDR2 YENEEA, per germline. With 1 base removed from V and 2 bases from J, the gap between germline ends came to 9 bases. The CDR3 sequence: CASSLAWGPGANVLTF. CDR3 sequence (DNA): TGTGCCAGCAGCTTAGCTTGGGGGCCTGGGGCCAACGTCCTGACTTTC.

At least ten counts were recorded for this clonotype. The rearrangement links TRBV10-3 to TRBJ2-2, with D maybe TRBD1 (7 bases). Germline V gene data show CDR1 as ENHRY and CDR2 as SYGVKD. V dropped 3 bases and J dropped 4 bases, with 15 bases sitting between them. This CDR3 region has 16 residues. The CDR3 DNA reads TGTGCCATCAGTGATAACAACAGGGGAGGCACCGGGGAGCTGTTTTTT. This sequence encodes CAISDNNRGGTGELFF.

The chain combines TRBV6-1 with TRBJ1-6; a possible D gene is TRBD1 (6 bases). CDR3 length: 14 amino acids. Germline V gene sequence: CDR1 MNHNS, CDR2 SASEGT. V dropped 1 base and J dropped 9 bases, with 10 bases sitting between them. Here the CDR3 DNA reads TGTGCCAGCAGTGAAGTGACAGGACGTTCACCCCTCCACTTT. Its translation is CASSEVTGRSPLHF.

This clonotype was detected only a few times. The CDR3 bases are TGTGCCAGCAGCGTAGCTAGCGGGAGGGACACAGATACGCAGTATTTT. As protein: CASSVASGRDTDTQYF. The chain couples TRBV9 to TRBJ2-3; 12 nucleotides match TRBD2. The trim removed 0 bases at V and 2 bases at J, leaving 1 base unmatched. Germline CDR1 is SGDLS and CDR2 is YYNGEE. This CDR3 has 16 amino acids.

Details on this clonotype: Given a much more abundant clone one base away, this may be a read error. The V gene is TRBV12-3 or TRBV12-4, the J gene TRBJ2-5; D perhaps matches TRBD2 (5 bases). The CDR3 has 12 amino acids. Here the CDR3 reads CASRSDGETQHF. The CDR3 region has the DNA TGTGCCAGCAGGTCCGATGGGGAGACCCAGCACTTC.

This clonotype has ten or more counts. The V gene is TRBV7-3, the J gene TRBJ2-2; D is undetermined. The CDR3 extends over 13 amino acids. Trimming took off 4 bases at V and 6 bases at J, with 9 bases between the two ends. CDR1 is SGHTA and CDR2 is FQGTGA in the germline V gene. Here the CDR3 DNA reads TGTGCCAGCAGCTCGGACGGAGCCGGGGAGCTGTTTTTT. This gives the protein CASSSDGAGELFF. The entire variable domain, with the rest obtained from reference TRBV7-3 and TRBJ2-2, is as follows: GAGVSQTPSNKVTEKGKYVELRCDPISGHTALYWYRQSLGQGPEFLIYFQGTGAADDSGLPNDRFFAVRPEGSVSTLKIQRTERGDSAVYLCASSSDGAGELFFGEGSRLTVL.

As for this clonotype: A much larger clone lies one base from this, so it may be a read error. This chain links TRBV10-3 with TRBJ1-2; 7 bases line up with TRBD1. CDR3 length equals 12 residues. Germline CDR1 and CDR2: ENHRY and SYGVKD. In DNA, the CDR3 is TGTGCCACCAGTGAGGGACAGTATGGCTACACCTTC. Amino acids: CATSEGQYGYTF.

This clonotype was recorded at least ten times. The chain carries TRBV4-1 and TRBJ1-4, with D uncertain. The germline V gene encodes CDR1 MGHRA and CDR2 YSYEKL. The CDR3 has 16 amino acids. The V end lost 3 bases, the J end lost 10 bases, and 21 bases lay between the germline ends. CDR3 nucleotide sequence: TGCGCCAGCAGCCACGTCGACATGGGCCTAATGGGAAAACTGTTTTTT. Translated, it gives CASSHVDMGLMGKLFF.

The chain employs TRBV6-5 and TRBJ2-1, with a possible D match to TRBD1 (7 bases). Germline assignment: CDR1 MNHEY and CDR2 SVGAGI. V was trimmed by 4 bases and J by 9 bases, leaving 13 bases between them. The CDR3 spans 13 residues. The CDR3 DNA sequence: TGTGCCAGCAGTTTTAACAGGGGAGGTGAGCAGTTCTTC. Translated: CASSFNRGGEQFF.

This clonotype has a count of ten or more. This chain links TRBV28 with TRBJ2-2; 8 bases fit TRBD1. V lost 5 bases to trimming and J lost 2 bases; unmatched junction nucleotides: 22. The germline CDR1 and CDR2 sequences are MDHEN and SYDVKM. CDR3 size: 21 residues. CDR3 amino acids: CASSPNYGYLTGGANTGELFF. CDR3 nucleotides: TGTGCCAGCAGTCCTAATTATGGGTATCTTACAGGGGGTGCAAACACCGGGGAGCTGTTTTTT.

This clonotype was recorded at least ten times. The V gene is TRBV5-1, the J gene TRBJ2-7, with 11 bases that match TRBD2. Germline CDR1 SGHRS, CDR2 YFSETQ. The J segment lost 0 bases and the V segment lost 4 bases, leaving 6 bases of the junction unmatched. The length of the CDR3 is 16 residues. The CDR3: CASSQHGTSGSYEQYF. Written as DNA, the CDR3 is TGCGCCAGCAGCCAACACGGGACTAGCGGCTCCTACGAGCAGTACTTC.

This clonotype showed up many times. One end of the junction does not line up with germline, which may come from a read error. The CDR3 region has the DNA TGCGCCCGGGACCACGAGCAGTACTTC. Its protein is CARDHEQYF. This chain joins TRBV12-3 or TRBV12-4 and TRBJ2-7; either TRBD1 or TRBD2 may fit D (5 bases each). The CDR3 length is 9 residues.

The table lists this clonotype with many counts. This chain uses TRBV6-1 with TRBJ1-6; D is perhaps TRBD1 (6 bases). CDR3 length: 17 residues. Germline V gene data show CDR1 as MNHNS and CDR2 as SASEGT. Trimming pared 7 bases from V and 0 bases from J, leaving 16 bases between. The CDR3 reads CASTSLGQSSYNSPLHF. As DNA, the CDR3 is TGTGCCAGCACCTCCCTCGGACAGAGCTCCTATAATTCACCCCTCCACTTT.

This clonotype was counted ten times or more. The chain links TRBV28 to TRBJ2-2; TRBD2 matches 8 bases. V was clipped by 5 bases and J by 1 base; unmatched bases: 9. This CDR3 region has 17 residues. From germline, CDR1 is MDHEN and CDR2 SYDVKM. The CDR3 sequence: CASSTRLAGLNTGELFF. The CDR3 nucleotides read TGTGCCAGCAGTACCCGTTTAGCGGGACTGAACACCGGGGAGCTGTTTTTT.